This T cell receptor beta chain was captured by sequencing in a study of identical twins. Study results and caveats: Fewer insertions characterized abundant cord blood beta clonotypes, whereas memory repertoires showed none.

CDR3 length: 18 residues. The ends lost 3 bases at V and 1 base at J; junction bases unmatched: 10. CDR1 is DFQATT, CDR2 SNEGSKA, per germline (reference sequence). Template switching (which added a universal primer site) was used, and cDNA carried unique molecular identifiers. TCRdb itself ran the 5' RACE reads through MiXCR, one entry per CDR3 protein. The sample shows fewer than 550,000 distinct CDR3 sequences, approximately 14% of them seen only once. This clonotype was seen a handful of times. What it binds is unknown. These data also formed part of another study, on yellow fever vaccine responses in identical twins.

The chain is built from TRBV20-1 and TRBJ2-1; 12 bases are shared with TRBD2. Sequencing was performed on CD4+ T cells sorted from blood. This receptor was obtained from a woman aged 18-29 years in good health. The CDR3 region is CSASGGLAGGKSYNEQFF. Here the CDR3 DNA reads TGCAGTGCTAGTGGGGGCCTAGCGGGAGGGAAGTCCTACAATGAGCAGTTCTTC.